The 29 T cell receptor beta chains reported below all come from one sample, sequenced in a study of blood T cell repertoires in COVID-19. Generated by immunoSEQ multiplex PCR, the TCRdb table keeps only in-frame clones and is missing some. The sample has about 170,000 clones; about four fifths are singletons. Specimen: peripheral blood. The receptors originated from a woman older than 75 with COVID-19, enrolled during active disease.

This clone occurred a few times. The gene calls are TRBV3-1 (or the pseudogene TRBV3-2) and TRBJ2-2, with D perhaps matching TRBD2 (5 bases). Trimming took off 1 base at V and 3 bases at J, with 12 bases between the two ends. The germline V gene has CDR1 LGHDT and CDR2 YNNKEL (reference sequence). The CDR3 length is 16 residues. CDR3 in DNA: TGTGCCAGCAGCCAAGCGACGGGGTTGGACACCGGGGAGCTGTTTTTT. Translating it yields CASSQATGLDTGELFF.

The CDR3 nucleotides read TGTGCCAGCTCCCCTTACAGGGTTGGCATGAACACTGAAGCTTTCTTT. Translated: CASSPYRVGMNTEAFF. The chain carries TRBV18 and TRBJ1-1, with D perhaps matching TRBD1 (6 bases). Trimming shortened V by 6 bases and J by 0 bases, and 17 bases separated the two germline ends. The CDR3 runs to 16 residues. Germline V gives CDR1 KGHSH, CDR2 LQKENI.

The V call is TRBV12-3 or TRBV12-4, the J call TRBJ2-1, with D uncertain. The CDR3 totals 13 residues. Between the trimmed V and J ends, which lost 1 base and 4 bases, there was a span of 5 bases. CDR3 in amino acids: CASSLVRYNEQFF. The DNA for the CDR3 is TGTGCCAGCAGTTTAGTCCGTTACAATGAGCAGTTCTTC.

In its sample, this clone was seen once. The CDR3 loop reads CATKPGGTDTQYF. The CDR3 nucleotides are TGTGCCACCAAGCCAGGGGGCACAGATACGCAGTATTTT. This chain uses TRBV15 with TRBJ2-3; D possibly corresponds to TRBD1 (6 bases). From germline, CDR1 is LNHNV and CDR2 YYDKDF (reference sequence). This CDR3 has 13 residues. V gave up 7 bases and J gave up 1 base, with 9 bases separating them.

This clone was detected many times. The chain joins TRBV2 to TRBJ2-7; D remains ambiguous. The CDR3 loop spans 11 amino acids. Germline lookup yields CDR1 SNHLY and CDR2 FYNNEI. Trimming took 8 bases from V and 0 from J, leaving 5 bases between them. The CDR3 DNA reads as TGTGCCAGCGAGTACTCCTACGAGCAGTACTTC. It yields the protein CASEYSYEQYF.

The chain links TRBV18 to TRBJ1-4; perhaps TRBD1 as D (5 bases). Germline lookup yields CDR1 KGHSH and CDR2 LQKENI. Deletions cut 3 bases from V and 6 bases from J, with 11 bases between. The length of the CDR3 is 14 residues. DNA of the CDR3: TGTGCCAGCTCACCGACAGTCTATGATGAAAAACTGTTTTTT. Its translation is CASSPTVYDEKLFF.

The chain links TRBV7-2 to TRBJ1-6; unclear D gene. V was clipped by 5 bases and J by 9 bases, with 11 bases between them. Germline V gives CDR1 SGHTA, CDR2 FQGNSA. CDR3 length equals 13 residues. The CDR3 spells CASSQWASSPLHF. In DNA form, the CDR3 reads TGTGCCAGCAGCCAGTGGGCAAGTTCACCCCTCCACTTT.

The J gene is TRBJ2-5, the V gene TRBV5-4; weak D call: TRBD2 (6 bases). V lost 2 bases to trimming and J lost 2 bases, with 13 bases between them. CDR1 SGHNT and CDR2 YYREEE come from the germline V gene (reference sequence). This CDR3 is 15 amino acids long. CDR3 DNA: TGTGCCAGCAGCTTAGAGACGACTAGACAAGAGACCCAGTACTTC. As protein: CASSLETTRQETQYF. The full variable domain, its missing parts supplied by reference TRBV5-4 and TRBJ2-5, is ETGVTQSPTHLIKTRGQQVTLRCSSQSGHNTVSWYQQALGQGPQFIFQYYREEENGRGNFPPRFSGLQFPNYSSELNVNALELDDSALYLCASSLETTRQETQYFGPGTRLLVL.

V gene TRBV4-2 combines with J gene TRBJ2-5; unclear D gene. The V gene lost 4 bases and the J gene lost 2 bases, with 17 bases spanning the gap. CDR1 is LGHNA and CDR2 is YNFKEQ in the germline V gene. The CDR3 has 16 amino acids. CDR3 nucleotides: TGTGCCAGCAGCCGTCTCTCGGCTCAGGTACAAGAGACCCAGTACTTC. This encodes CASSRLSAQVQETQYF.

The chain joins TRBV6-9 to TRBJ2-7, with D perhaps matching TRBD1 (6 bases). From germline, CDR1 is MNHGY and CDR2 SVAAGI. With 6 bases removed from V and 6 bases from J, the gap between germline ends came to 15 bases. The CDR3 sequence is 13 residues long. The CDR3 protein is CASSPVGAREQYF. CDR3 bases: TGTGCCAGCAGCCCGGTGGGGGCGCGCGAGCAGTACTTC.

This chain uses TRBV23-1 with TRBJ2-3, with D perhaps matching TRBD1 (6 bases). TRBV23-1 is an open reading frame, and its role is uncertain. CDR3 length: 13 amino acids. V dropped 3 bases and J dropped 5 bases, with 9 bases sitting between them. CDR3 amino acids: CASSHGQLDTQYF. In DNA form, the CDR3 reads TGCGCCAGCAGTCATGGACAGCTAGATACGCAGTATTTT.

V gene TRBV28 combines with J gene TRBJ1-6; maybe TRBD1 (5 bases). The CDR3 length is 16 residues. Germline lookup yields CDR1 MDHEN and CDR2 SYDVKM. The ends were cut back, 2 bases at V and 4 bases at J, with 12 bases in the middle. The CDR3 loop is CASSLPTVRYNSPLHF. The CDR3 DNA follows: TGTGCCAGCAGTTTACCGACAGTGAGATATAATTCACCCCTCCACTTT.

This clone showed up just once. V is TRBV28 and J is TRBJ2-6; possibly TRBD1 for D (6 bases). CDR1 and CDR2 (germline): MDHEN, SYDVKM. The CDR3 is 15 residues long. V was cut by 5 bases and J by 2 bases, with 10 bases left in between. CDR3 in DNA: TGTGCCAGCAGTCCACCAGGGGCTGGGGCCAACGTCCTGACTTTC. Residues: CASSPPGAGANVLTF.

This clone showed up just once. The chain is built from TRBV19 and TRBJ2-3; possibly TRBD2 for D (5 bases). CDR3 size: 12 residues. Trimming removed 7 bases at V and 14 bases at J, with 19 bases between. The germline V gene has CDR1 LNHDA and CDR2 SQIVND (reference sequence). This chain's CDR3 is CASTDDRTSLYF. The CDR3 nucleotides are TGTGCCAGTACCGACGACCGGACTTCCCTGTATTTT.

The chain combines TRBV7-9 with TRBJ2-1; 8 nucleotides line up with TRBD2. The germline gives CDR1 SEHNR, CDR2 FQNEAQ (reference sequence). Trimming removed 3 bases from V and 5 bases from J; junction bases left unmatched: 0. The CDR3 runs 13 residues. The CDR3 sequence is CASSFGRDNEQFF. Here the CDR3 DNA reads TGTGCCAGCAGCTTCGGGAGGGACAATGAGCAGTTCTTC. Complete variable domain (other parts from reference TRBV7-9 and TRBJ2-1): DTGVSQNPRHKITKRGQNVTFRCDPISEHNRLYWYRQTLGQGPEFLTYFQNEAQLEKSRLLSDRFSAERPKGSFSTLEIQRTEQGDSAMYLCASSFGRDNEQFFGPGTRLTVL.

This clone turned up a few times. The chain recombines TRBV5-1 with TRBJ2-7; D is uncertain. Germline V lookup: CDR1 SGHRS, CDR2 YFSETQ. The CDR3 spans 16 residues. V lost 3 bases to trimming and J lost 3 bases, with 19 bases between them. In DNA form, the CDR3 reads TGCGCCAGCAGCTGGGTATGGGTTGCGGCCGGCTACGAGCAGTACTTC. As protein: CASSWVWVAAGYEQYF.

V is TRBV6-2 or TRBV6-3 and J is TRBJ2-5; TRBD2 matches at 7 bases. The CDR3 is 17 amino acids. Trimming at V came to 2 bases and at J to 2 bases, leaving 11 bases not matched to a gene. Germline lookup yields CDR1 MNHEY and CDR2 SVGEGT. CDR3: CASSYRLGGGHQETQYF. For the CDR3, the DNA is TGTGCCAGCAGTTACCGACTTGGCGGGGGTCATCAAGAGACCCAGTACTTC.

The rearrangement joins TRBV19 to TRBJ2-5, with 9 bases that match TRBD1. The CDR3 has 15 residues. V gave up 7 bases and J gave up 4 bases; unmatched junction bases: 10. Germline loops: CDR1 LNHDA, CDR2 SQIVND (reference sequence). The CDR3 bases are TGTGCCAGTAAGAAACAGGGGGCGGTTTCAGAGACCCAGTACTTC. Translation: CASKKQGAVSETQYF.

J is TRBJ2-5 and V is TRBV14; 7 nucleotides agree with TRBD2. V trimming: 4 bases; J trimming: 5 bases; junction bases outside the gene matches: 13. The CDR3 runs to 16 residues. CDR1 and CDR2 from the germline V gene are SGHDN and FVKESK. CDR3 residues: CASSPLGTTGGETQYF. CDR3 DNA: TGTGCCAGCAGCCCCCTGGGCACTACCGGGGGGGAGACCCAGTACTTC.

CDR3 bases: TGTGCCAGCAGTCCCCAGCAGGCGTCATCCCTGGTGGGCTACACCTTC. It codes for CASSPQQASSLVGYTF. J is TRBJ1-2 and V is TRBV25-1; D gene unclear. V was pared by 5 bases and J by 8 bases, with 24 bases between. The CDR3 loop spans 16 amino acids. Germline V gene sequence: CDR1 MGHDK, CDR2 SYGVNS.

The gene calls are TRBV6-5 and TRBJ2-1; 8 bases are shared with TRBD2. CDR3 length equals 14 residues. V trimming: 6 bases; J trimming: 5 bases; junction bases outside the gene matches: 6. Germline CDR1 is MNHEY and CDR2 is SVGAGI. CDR3 sequence reads: CASSGRLANNEQFF. In DNA form, the CDR3 reads TGTGCCAGCAGCGGGAGACTAGCGAACAATGAGCAGTTCTTC.

The V call is TRBV5-4, the J call TRBJ2-1, with 14 positions matching TRBD2. V shed 4 bases and J 14 bases; nucleotides not matched to a gene: 8. The CDR3 loop spans 14 amino acids. From germline, CDR1 is SGHNT and CDR2 YYREEE (reference sequence). The CDR3 spells CASSPGLAGVGEFF. The CDR3 bases are TGTGCCAGCAGCCCGGGACTAGCGGGGGTCGGGGAGTTCTTC.

The J gene is TRBJ2-7, the V gene TRBV19, with 7 positions matching TRBD1. There are 16 residues in the CDR3. V gave up 5 bases and J gave up 0 bases; unmatched junction bases: 10. In germline, CDR1 is LNHDA, CDR2 SQIVND (reference sequence). The CDR3 loop reads CASSDSGTAVSYEQYF. CDR3 in DNA: TGTGCCAGTAGTGACTCCGGGACAGCCGTCTCCTACGAGCAGTACTTC.

The CDR3 here is CAWSRRDRTNYGYTF. DNA of the CDR3: TGTGCCTGGAGTCGACGGGACAGAACTAACTATGGCTACACCTTC. The chain employs TRBV30 and TRBJ1-2; 7 positions agree with TRBD1. The CDR3 covers 15 residues. J lost 0 bases, V lost 2 bases, and 6 bases had no gene match. Germline lookup yields CDR1 GTSNPN and CDR2 SVGIG (reference sequence).

V and J are TRBV18 and TRBJ2-5; 7 bases line up with TRBD1. This CDR3 comprises 16 residues. V dropped 3 bases and J dropped 2; count of bases not matched to a gene: 9. Germline CDR1 and CDR2: KGHSH and LQKENI. The CDR3 bases are TGTGCCAGCTCACCGTTTGTCAGGGGGAGTCAAGAGACCCAGTACTTC. Translating it yields CASSPFVRGSQETQYF.

The gene calls are TRBV18 and TRBJ1-1; no reliable D call. Germline-derived CDR1 and CDR2 are KGHSH and LQKENI. Trimming shortened V by 1 base and J by 3 bases, and 12 bases separated the two germline ends. The CDR3 has 15 residues. The CDR3 bases are TGTGCCAGCTCACCACTACCCGGGTCCCACACTGAAGCTTTCTTT. Its protein is CASSPLPGSHTEAFF.

V usage is TRBV27 and J usage is TRBJ2-5; the match to TRBD2 covers 11 bases. Germline CDR1 reads MNHEY; CDR2 reads SMNVEV (reference sequence). Trimming at V came to 6 bases and at J to 2 bases, leaving 5 bases not matched to a gene. This CDR3 comprises 15 residues. The CDR3 coding sequence is TGTGCCAGCAGACGACTAGCGGGAAGACAAGAGACCCAGTACTTC. It encodes CASRRLAGRQETQYF.

The chain combines TRBV4-3 with TRBJ2-7; 7 nucleotides match TRBD2. Unmatched junction bases numbered 5, after V lost 1 base and J lost 2 bases. The CDR3 extends over 15 amino acids. The germline CDR1 and CDR2 sequences are LGHNA and YSLEER. CDR3 nucleotides: TGCGCCAGCAGCCAAGTTTGGGGGGGGACCTACGAGCAGTACTTC. Residues: CASSQVWGGTYEQYF.

This chain joins TRBV5-1 and TRBJ1-4; D is perhaps TRBD1 (6 bases). Trimming left V 5 bases short and J 8 bases short, with 22 bases between. Germline CDR1 reads SGHRS; CDR2 reads YFSETQ. This CDR3 has 16 residues. The CDR3 region has the DNA TGCGCCAGCAGGTCTTTTCTAACAGGGACCAGGGAAAAACTGTTTTTT. Protein sequence: CASRSFLTGTREKLFF.